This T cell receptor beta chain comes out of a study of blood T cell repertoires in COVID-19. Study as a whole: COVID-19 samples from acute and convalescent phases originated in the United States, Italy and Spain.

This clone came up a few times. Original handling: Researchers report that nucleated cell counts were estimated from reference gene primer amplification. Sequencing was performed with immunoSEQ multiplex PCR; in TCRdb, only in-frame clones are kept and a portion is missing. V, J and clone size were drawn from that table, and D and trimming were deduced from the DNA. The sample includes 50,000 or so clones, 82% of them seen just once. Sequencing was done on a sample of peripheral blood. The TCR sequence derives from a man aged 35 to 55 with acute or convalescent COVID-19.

CDR3: CASSLSAVSPAEKLFF. CDR3 coding DNA: TGTGCCAGCAGTTTATCGGCGGTCAGCCCTGCGGAAAAACTGTTTTTT. V gene TRBV27 combines with J gene TRBJ1-4; D not certain. CDR1 is MNHEY, CDR2 SMNVEV, per germline (reference sequence). The V end was cut by 0 bases, the J end by 8 bases, with 16 bases between. The length of the CDR3 is 16 residues.